A selection of T cell receptor beta chains follows, all from one sample in a study of beta chain features in type 1 diabetes. Using immunoSEQ multiplex PCR, the repertoire was profiled, and TCRdb retains in-frame clones only, with some absent. The sample consists of almost 250,000 clones, roughly 15% of them appearing once. Specimen: naive CD4+ T cells from blood. The receptors were gathered from a woman between 40 and 55 years old in good health. CDR3s include the opening cysteine and the closing phenylalanine or tryptophan. A D gene is named only where the DNA matches it firmly. Not all rows give a size; the values are once, few, many and, for expanded clones, a class.

DNA: TGCGCCAGCAGCTTGTCAGTAATAGAAGACTTCACTGAAGCTTTCTTT
CDR3: CASSLSVIEDFTEAFF
D: -
size: -
V: TRBV5-1
J: TRBJ1-1

DNA: TGTGCCAGCAGCTTATCCGAGACTCACTCCTACGAGCAGTACTTC
CDR3: CASSLSETHSYEQYF
D: -
size: few
V: TRBV7-8
J: TRBJ2-7

DNA: TGTGCAAGTCGCTGCCTAGCGGGGGGGCAAGCGCAGTATTTT
CDR3: CASRCLAGGQAQYF
D: -
size: few
V: TRBV12-2
J: TRBJ2-3

DNA: TGTGCCAGCAGAGGCGGGACAGGGGTTGGGGCCAACGTCCTGACTTTC
CDR3: CASRGGTGVGANVLTF
D: TRBD1
size: few
V: TRBV2
J: TRBJ2-6

DNA: TGCGCCAGCAGCGTCCCCGTGGTAGAGCAAGAGACCCAGTACTTC
CDR3: CASSVPVVEQETQYF
D: -
size: few
V: TRBV5-1
J: TRBJ2-5

DNA: TGTGCCAGCAGCTTGAGCACCTACGAGCAGTACTTC
CDR3: CASSLSTYEQYF
D: -
size: -
V: TRBV7-2
J: TRBJ2-7

DNA: TGTGCCAGCAGCTTAGCGAGGGGATCAGGGGGGACTGAAGCTTTCTTT
CDR3: CASSLARGSGGTEAFF
D: TRBD1
size: -
V: TRBV7-2
J: TRBJ1-1

DNA: TGTGCCAGCAGGAGGGCGGGGGCCTACTACAATGAGCAGTTCTTC
CDR3: CASRRAGAYYNEQFF
D: -
size: -
V: TRBV2
J: TRBJ2-1

DNA: TGTGCCAGTGCGTGGACAGACCTCTCCTACAATGAGCAGTTCTTC
CDR3: CASAWTDLSYNEQFF
D: -
size: few
V: TRBV7-8
J: TRBJ2-1

DNA: TGTGCCAGCAGCCCGCGTTATGCCGGGGAGCTGTTTTTT
CDR3: CASSPRYAGELFF
D: -
size: few
V: TRBV14
J: TRBJ2-2

DNA: TGTGCCAGCAGTTATGGCGATACGCAGTATTTT
CDR3: CASSYGDTQYF
D: -
size: few
V: TRBV6-6
J: TRBJ2-3

DNA: TGTGCCAGCAGCCCCGGGGGTACGAACACCGGGGAGCTGTTTTTT
CDR3: CASSPGGTNTGELFF
D: -
size: -
V: TRBV5-4
J: TRBJ2-2

DNA: TGTGCCAGCAGCCCTCCCGGAAGGAGAGGAGAGACCCAGTACTTC
CDR3: CASSPPGRRGETQYF
D: -
size: few
V: TRBV11-2
J: TRBJ2-5

DNA: TGTGCCAGTAGTATAGATCGTATTGCAGGCGTTGGCAATCAGCCCCAGCATTTT
CDR3: CASSIDRIAGVGNQPQHF
D: -
size: few
V: TRBV19
J: TRBJ1-5

DNA: TGTGCCATCAGTGCGGGATCGGGGGGTGCGAACACTGAAGCTTTCTTT
CDR3: CAISAGSGGANTEAFF
D: -
size: few
V: TRBV10-3
J: TRBJ1-1

DNA: TGTGCCAGCAGCGCGACCAGGGGGCGCGGACAGCCCCAGCATTTT
CDR3: CASSATRGRGQPQHF
D: TRBD1
size: few
V: TRBV7-2
J: TRBJ1-5

DNA: TGTGCCAATACCCCGGGACAGGGGGAGGAGCAGTACTTC
CDR3: CANTPGQGEEQYF
D: TRBD1
size: -
V: TRBV25-1
J: TRBJ2-7

DNA: TGTGCCAGCAGCCCCCACTCCGACAGGTCGGAGCAGTTCTTC
CDR3: CASSPHSDRSEQFF
D: -
size: -
V: TRBV9
J: TRBJ2-1

DNA: TGTGCCAGCGGCAAGGAAGGGGTTGGGACCGGGGAGCTGTTTTTT
CDR3: CASGKEGVGTGELFF
D: -
size: few
V: TRBV2
J: TRBJ2-2

DNA: TGTGCCAGTAGAACGGGAGGGACCTCCTACAATGAGCAGTTCTTC
CDR3: CASRTGGTSYNEQFF
D: TRBD2
size: -
V: TRBV19
J: TRBJ2-1

DNA: TGCACCAGCGGAAGGAGGATAGGAGATCAGCCCCAGCATTTT
CDR3: CTSGRRIGDQPQHF
D: -
size: -
V: TRBV1
J: TRBJ1-5

DNA: TGTGCCAGTAGTAACCCCGGGACAGGGGGCCAGCAGCCCCAGCATTTT
CDR3: CASSNPGTGGQQPQHF
D: TRBD1
size: -
V: TRBV19
J: TRBJ1-5

DNA: TGTGCCAGCACAAAGGGACAGGTCCCCAATGAGCAGTTCTTC
CDR3: CASTKGQVPNEQFF
D: TRBD1
size: -
V: TRBV28
J: TRBJ2-1

DNA: TGTGCCAGCAGCGCAGGACTAGCGGGGGGCGGCCAAGAGACCCAGTACTTC
CDR3: CASSAGLAGGGQETQYF
D: TRBD2
size: few
V: TRBV9
J: TRBJ2-5

DNA: TGTGCCAGCAGCTTCGACCCGGCCGGAGCAAAAGAGACCCAGTACTTC
CDR3: CASSFDPAGAKETQYF
D: -
size: few
V: TRBV5-5
J: TRBJ2-5

DNA: TGTGCCATCAACGGCGGGGGAGCCCTGGAGACCCAGTACTTC
CDR3: CAINGGGALETQYF
D: TRBD2
size: few
V: TRBV10-3
J: TRBJ2-5

DNA: TGTGCCAGCAGCTTGACAGGCGGGTCTCGTGGAAACACCATATATTTT
CDR3: CASSLTGGSRGNTIYF
D: -
size: few
V: TRBV7-9
J: TRBJ1-3

DNA: TGTGCCAGCAGCGTAGGCCCAGGGTTGACTAACTATGGCTACACCTTC
CDR3: CASSVGPGLTNYGYTF
D: -
size: -
V: TRBV9
J: TRBJ1-2

DNA: TGTGCCAGCAGTTACTCTCAGCAGACAGTCATTCAGTACTTC
CDR3: CASSYSQQTVIQYF
D: -
size: -
V: TRBV6-5
J: TRBJ2-4

DNA: TGTGCCAGCAGCCTTCCAGGGGGCGGACGCTATGGCTACACCTTC
CDR3: CASSLPGGGRYGYTF
D: TRBD1
size: few
V: TRBV7-2
J: TRBJ1-2

DNA: TGTGCCAGCAGCATCGACAGGGACTATGGCTACACCTTC
CDR3: CASSIDRDYGYTF
D: TRBD1
size: few
V: TRBV13
J: TRBJ1-2